One sample yielded the 26 T cell receptor beta chains listed below, sequenced in a study of regulatory T cells in long-lasting Graves disease. In building TCR beta libraries, iRepertoire HTBI primers were used together with Arm-PCR of CDR3 regions. TCRdb recomputed calls from the multiplex PCR reads with MiXCR, one row per CDR3 protein. Of 400,000 or so distinct CDR3 sequences in the sample, roughly a quarter were seen once. Time point reported: persistent/refractory GD, antithyroid drugs over 5 years with positive TRAb. Extracted RNA from PBMCs served as the source of the TCR library. This sample comprised peripheral blood mononuclear cells (PBMCs), obtained when the disease was refractory, from a patient treated with antithyroid drugs. These receptors were obtained from a female donor with Graves disease.

The chain couples TRBV10-3 to TRBJ2-2; 7 positions agree with TRBD2. Germline V CDR1 and CDR2: ENHRY, SYGVKD. Germline trimming cut 3 bases from V and 2 bases from J; bases unmatched to any gene: 3. CDR3 length equals 15 residues. The CDR3 sequence is CAISDSSGNTGELFF. In DNA, the CDR3 is TGTGCCATCAGTGATTCTAGCGGCAACACCGGGGAGCTGTTTTTT.

This clonotype was seen many times. V is TRBV15 and J is TRBJ1-6, with TRBD1 matching over 11 bases. Germline CDR1 reads LNHNV; CDR2 reads YYDKDF (reference sequence). The CDR3 has 16 residues. The V segment lost 1 base and the J segment 9 bases; nucleotides outside the gene matches: 5. CDR3 in amino acids: CATSRVAGTGGSPLHF. The CDR3 DNA reads as TGTGCCACCAGCAGAGTTGCCGGGACAGGGGGTTCACCCCTCCACTTT.

Concerning this clonotype: One junction end does not reproduce the germline sequence, and a read error may be involved. V usage is TRBV3-1 and J usage is TRBJ1-6, with 10 bases identical to TRBD1. In germline, CDR1 is LGHDT, CDR2 YNNKEL (reference sequence). The CDR3 sequence is 15 residues long. The CDR3 reads CASSPRQGAGSPFHF. CDR3 in DNA: TGTGCCAGCAGCCCACGACAGGGGGCGGGTTCACCCTTCCACTTT.

V and J are TRBV5-4 and TRBJ2-5; D call uncertain. Germline values: CDR1 SGHNT, CDR2 YYREEE (reference sequence). Between the trimmed V and J ends, which lost 4 bases and 5 bases, there was a span of 12 bases. This CDR3 spans 13 amino acids. CDR3 nucleotide sequence: TGTGCCAGCAGCGCCGGTGTATGGGAGACCCAGTACTTC. Protein product: CASSAGVWETQYF.

This clonotype was counted many times. This chain links TRBV2 with TRBJ2-2, with D maybe TRBD1 (5 bases). V gave up 7 bases and J gave up 8 bases, with 20 bases separating them. CDR1 SNHLY and CDR2 FYNNEI come from the germline V gene. The CDR3 loop spans 15 amino acids. Here the CDR3 reads CASTYKGLKPGELFF. In DNA, the CDR3 is TGTGCCAGCACCTACAAGGGGTTGAAGCCGGGGGAGCTGTTTTTT.

Many counts were recorded for this clonotype. The V gene is TRBV7-8, the J gene TRBJ1-1; TRBD1 is a possible D gene (6 bases). Germline lookup yields CDR1 SGHVS and CDR2 FQNEAQ. The CDR3 consists of 17 residues. V was pared by 2 bases and J by 0 bases, with 16 bases between. The CDR3 reads CASSLFQGRRVNTEAFF. DNA for the CDR3: TGTGCCAGCAGCTTATTTCAGGGGCGAAGAGTGAACACTGAAGCTTTCTTT.

This clonotype was detected many times. This chain joins TRBV2 and TRBJ2-7, with TRBD1 identical over 8 bases. V shed 4 bases and J 2 bases; nucleotides not matched to a gene: 7. Germline values: CDR1 SNHLY, CDR2 FYNNEI. The CDR3 loop spans 15 amino acids. Written as DNA, the CDR3 is TGTGCCAGCAGTGGACAGGGGCTACCTACCTACGAGCAGTACTTC. Protein product: CASSGQGLPTYEQYF.

The rearrangement links TRBV12-3 or TRBV12-4 to TRBJ2-2; TRBD2 might be the D (6 bases). Trimming removed 6 bases at V and 3 bases at J, with 14 bases between. The CDR3 runs 15 residues. The CDR3 nucleotides are TGTGCCAGCAGCCGAGGACTATCCGACACCGGGGAGCTGTTTTTT. Its translation: CASSRGLSDTGELFF.

Turning to this clonotype: This CDR3 is missing its conserved last phenylalanine or tryptophan, likely due to a read error. The rearrangement links TRBV30 to TRBJ1-1; 8 nucleotides match TRBD1. The CDR3 covers 14 residues. V lost 0 bases to trimming and J lost 3 bases; unmatched junction nucleotides: 3. Germline loops: CDR1 GTSNPN, CDR2 SVGIG (reference sequence). CDR3 nucleotides: TGTGCCTGGAGTGTATTACAGGGGGACACTGAAGCTTTCTCT. Encoded protein: CAWSVLQGDTEAFS.

The J gene is TRBJ2-7, the V gene TRBV20-1, with 10 bases fitting TRBD2. The CDR3 consists of 14 residues. Germline CDR1 and CDR2: DFQATT and SNEGSKA (reference sequence). Trimming cost V 3 bases and J 5 bases; bases outside gene matches: 7. As DNA, the CDR3 is TGCAGTGCTAGGCTCCTAGCGGGAGTCAACGAGCAGTACTTC. Translating it yields CSARLLAGVNEQYF.

This chain links TRBV7-2 with TRBJ1-5; the D is unclear. The germline V gene encodes CDR1 SGHTA and CDR2 FQGNSA. The CDR3 extends over 16 amino acids. With 0 bases removed from V and 2 bases from J, the gap between germline ends came to 11 bases. CDR3 bases: TGTGCCAGCAGCTTAGCGTATAGTGGGGGCAATCAGCCCCAGCATTTT. This encodes CASSLAYSGGNQPQHF.

The chain recombines TRBV19 with TRBJ1-1, with D tentatively TRBD1 (5 bases). V lost 3 bases, J lost 2 bases, and 22 bases lay in between. Germline V gives CDR1 LNHDA, CDR2 SQIVND (reference sequence). CDR3 length: 18 residues. CDR3 amino acids: CASSMVRAGPALNTEAFF. The CDR3 DNA is TGTGCCAGTAGTATGGTAAGAGCGGGGCCAGCCCTTAACACTGAAGCTTTCTTT.

This clonotype was counted ten times or more. This chain links TRBV12-3 or TRBV12-4 with TRBJ1-4; D is possibly TRBD1 (6 bases). The CDR3 has 13 amino acids. The V end lost 6 bases, the J end lost 4 bases, and 9 bases lay between the germline ends. The CDR3 DNA reads as TGTGCCAGCAGGCGACAGGTTAATGAAAAACTGTTTTTT. This codes for CASRRQVNEKLFF.

This clonotype has a handful of counts. CDR3 loop: CASSPLGQGRNTEAFF. Written as DNA, the CDR3 is TGTGCCAGCAGTCCCCTTGGACAGGGGAGGAACACTGAAGCTTTCTTT. This chain uses TRBV12-3 or TRBV12-4 with TRBJ1-1, with 9 bases lining up with TRBD1. The J segment lost 1 base and the V segment lost 5 bases, leaving 8 bases of the junction unmatched. CDR3 length: 16 amino acids.

This chain connects TRBV7-9 to TRBJ2-7; D not resolved. This CDR3 has 13 amino acids. The V end lost 1 base, the J end lost 4 bases, and 8 bases lay between the germline ends. The germline gives CDR1 SEHNR, CDR2 FQNEAQ (reference sequence). CDR3 DNA sequence: TGTGCCAGCAGCTTAGTTACCGAGTACGAGCAGTACTTC. This encodes CASSLVTEYEQYF.

This clonotype was recorded many times. The chain carries TRBV11-2 and TRBJ2-2; D is possibly TRBD2 (6 bases). CDR1 and CDR2 from the germline V gene are SGHAT and FQNNGV. Trimming removed 5 bases at V and 7 bases at J, with 14 bases between. The CDR3 totals 14 residues. This CDR3 reads CASSLVLASGELFF. CDR3 DNA: TGTGCCAGCAGCCTCGTACTAGCAAGCGGGGAGCTGTTTTTT.

The chain is built from TRBV5-1 and TRBJ2-5; D may be TRBD2 (6 bases). Per the germline V gene, CDR1 is SGHRS and CDR2 is YFSETQ. The CDR3 has 16 residues. V was shortened by 3 bases and J by 2 bases, with 17 bases between the two germline ends. CDR3 protein: CASSSTRGLEQETQYF. The CDR3 DNA sequence: TGCGCCAGCAGCTCAACACGGGGGTTAGAACAAGAGACCCAGTACTTC.

This clonotype was observed a few times. This chain links TRBV7-9 with TRBJ1-4; D not certain. Germline CDR1 is SEHNR and CDR2 is FQNEAQ (reference sequence). The V end lost 7 bases, the J end lost 5 bases, and 26 bases lay between the germline ends. The CDR3 is made up of 18 amino acids. The chain's CDR3 is CASTWTPNSLGENEKLFF. The DNA for the CDR3 is TGTGCCAGCACCTGGACGCCCAACTCGCTCGGGGAGAATGAAAAACTGTTTTTT.

The table lists this clonotype with many counts. The V gene is TRBV11-2, the J gene TRBJ2-7; D unclear. Trimming shortened V by 5 bases and J by 3 bases, and 20 bases separated the two germline ends. Germline-derived CDR1 and CDR2 are SGHAT and FQNNGV. The CDR3 loop spans 16 amino acids. The CDR3 DNA sequence: TGTGCCAGCAGCCCCCGGTGGAGTAGACCTCGCTACGAGCAGTACTTC. Its protein is CASSPRWSRPRYEQYF.

In its sample, this clonotype was seen many times. The chain links TRBV28 to TRBJ2-7, with TRBD2 matching over 9 bases. V lost 2 bases to trimming and J lost 0 bases; unmatched junction nucleotides: 8. The CDR3 totals 17 residues. Germline loops: CDR1 MDHEN, CDR2 SYDVKM. The CDR3 region is CASSLRASGASSYEQYF. The DNA for the CDR3 is TGTGCCAGCAGTTTAAGGGCTAGCGGGGCCAGCTCCTACGAGCAGTACTTC.

This clonotype was counted ten times or more. J is TRBJ1-1 and V is TRBV16; D is perhaps TRBD1 (5 bases). In germline, CDR1 is KGHSY, CDR2 FQNENV. The CDR3 has 19 residues. The V end lost 2 bases, the J end lost 1 base, and 23 bases lay between the germline ends. The CDR3 loop is CASSQILAGRIGGNTEAFF. Here the CDR3 DNA reads TGTGCCAGCAGCCAAATCTTGGCGGGACGAATAGGTGGGAACACTGAAGCTTTCTTT.

The chain carries TRBV18 and TRBJ2-7; D is perhaps TRBD2 (5 bases). Germline lookup yields CDR1 KGHSH and CDR2 LQKENI. This CDR3 has 15 residues. Trimming removed 0 bases at V and 3 bases at J, with 12 bases between. The CDR3, as DNA: TGTGCCAGCTCACCACCAACGAGGGCTGGCTACGAGCAGTACTTC. This codes for CASSPPTRAGYEQYF.

This clonotype appeared a few times. V usage is TRBV7-6 and J usage is TRBJ1-2, with 9 bases identical to TRBD1. The J segment lost 4 bases and the V segment lost 5 bases, leaving 11 bases of the junction unmatched. Germline V gives CDR1 SGHVS, CDR2 FNYEAQ. The CDR3 is 16 residues long. The CDR3 is CASSPGTGLESYGYTF. Written as DNA, the CDR3 is TGTGCCAGCAGCCCAGGGACAGGGTTGGAAAGCTATGGCTACACCTTC.

There are a few counts of this clonotype. This CDR3 is CSARLAGVGKNIQYF. The CDR3 coding sequence is TGCAGTGCCAGACTAGCGGGAGTAGGCAAAAACATTCAGTACTTC. The genes are TRBV20-1 and TRBJ2-4; 12 nucleotides align to TRBD2. The CDR3 contains 15 residues. The V and J ends lost 6 bases and 3 bases, in that order; junction bases with no gene match: 6. CDR1 is DFQATT and CDR2 is SNEGSKA in the germline V gene (reference sequence).

This clonotype was counted at least ten times. V and J are TRBV6-5 and TRBJ1-1; D ambiguous. CDR1 MNHEY and CDR2 SVGAGI come from the germline V gene. CDR3 length: 12 residues. V shed 2 bases and J shed 6 bases, with 7 bases lying between them. In DNA, the CDR3 is TGTGCCAGCAGTTACGAGGTTTCTGAAGCTTTCTTT. It yields the protein CASSYEVSEAFF.

CDR3 amino acids: CASTGGSETQYF. The DNA for the CDR3 is TGTGCCAGCACTGGCGGGAGCGAGACCCAGTACTTC. The chain uses TRBV6-2 or TRBV6-3 and TRBJ2-5, with 7 bases aligning to TRBD2. Germline-derived CDR1 and CDR2 are MNHEY and SVGEGT. V was pared by 7 bases and J by 5 bases, with 4 bases of the junction left unmatched. CDR3 length: 12 amino acids.